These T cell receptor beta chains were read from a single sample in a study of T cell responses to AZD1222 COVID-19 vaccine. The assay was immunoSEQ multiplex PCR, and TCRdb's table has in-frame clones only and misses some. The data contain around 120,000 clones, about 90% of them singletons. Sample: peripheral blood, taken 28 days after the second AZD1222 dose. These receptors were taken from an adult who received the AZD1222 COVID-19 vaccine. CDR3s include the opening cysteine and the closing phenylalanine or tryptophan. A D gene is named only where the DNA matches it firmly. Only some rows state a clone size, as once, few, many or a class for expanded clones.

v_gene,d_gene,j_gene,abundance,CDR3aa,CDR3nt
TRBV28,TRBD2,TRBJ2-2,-,CATWGGTSSTGELFF,TGTGCCACCTGGGGCGGGACTAGTAGCACCGGGGAGCTGTTTTTT
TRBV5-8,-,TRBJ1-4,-,CASSLLLEKLFF,TGTGCCAGCAGCCTCCTCCTTGAAAAACTGTTTTTT
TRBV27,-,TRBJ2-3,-,CASSPSRSTDTQYF,TGTGCCAGCAGCCCCAGCAGAAGTACAGATACGCAGTATTTT
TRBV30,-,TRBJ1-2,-,CAWSLGGYGYTF,TGTGCCTGGAGCTTGGGGGGCTATGGCTACACCTTC
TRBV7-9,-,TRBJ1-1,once,CASSFGGFAEAFF,TGTGCCAGCAGCTTTGGGGGATTCGCTGAAGCTTTCTTT
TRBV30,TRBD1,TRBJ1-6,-,CAWSATGLYNSPLHF,TGTGCCTGGAGTGCGACAGGGCTCTATAATTCACCCCTCCACTTT
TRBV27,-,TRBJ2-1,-,CASSPAGRLNEQFF,TGTGCCAGCAGCCCGGCGGGACGGCTCAATGAGCAGTTCTTC
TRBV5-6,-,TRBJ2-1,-,CASSLTSYRGREQFF,TGTGCCAGCAGCTTGACTAGTTACCGGGGGAGGGAGCAGTTCTTC
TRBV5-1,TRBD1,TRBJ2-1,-,CASSLGDRDNEQFF,TGCGCCAGCAGCTTGGGGGACAGGGATAATGAGCAGTTCTTC
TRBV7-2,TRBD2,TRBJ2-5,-,CASSLVGTSGSGETQYF,TGTGCCAGCAGCTTAGTTGGGACTAGCGGGAGCGGCGAGACCCAGTACTTC
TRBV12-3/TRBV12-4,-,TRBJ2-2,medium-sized,CASSLAVAGELFF,TGTGCCAGCAGTTTAGCTGTCGCCGGGGAGCTGTTTTTT
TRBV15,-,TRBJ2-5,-,CATSRVNVGETQYF,TGTGCCACCAGCAGAGTAAATGTAGGGGAGACCCAGTACTTC
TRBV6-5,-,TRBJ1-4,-,CASSSRRSNEKLFF,TGTGCCAGCAGTTCACGACGGAGTAATGAAAAACTGTTTTTT
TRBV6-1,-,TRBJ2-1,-,CAARKPDGNNEQFF,TGTGCCGCCAGGAAGCCGGACGGAAACAATGAGCAGTTCTTC
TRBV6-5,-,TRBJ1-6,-,CASRTSSYSSPLHF,TGTGCCAGCAGGACAAGCTCCTATAGTTCACCCCTCCACTTT
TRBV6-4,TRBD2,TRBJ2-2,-,CASSLAGSTGELFF,TGTGCCAGCAGCCTAGCGGGATCCACCGGGGAGCTGTTTTTT
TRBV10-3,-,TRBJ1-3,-,CAISYESSGNTIYF,TGTGCCATCAGTTACGAGAGCTCTGGAAACACCATATATTTT
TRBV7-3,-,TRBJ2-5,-,CASSPGGTTQETQYF,TGTGCCAGCAGCCCAGGGGGGACTACCCAAGAGACCCAGTACTTC
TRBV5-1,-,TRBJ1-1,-,CASSFGQLNTEAFF,TGCGCCAGCAGCTTTGGTCAGCTGAACACTGAAGCTTTCTTT
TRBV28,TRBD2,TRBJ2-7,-,CASSLLTSGRIPTREQYF,TGTGCCAGCAGTTTATTGACTAGCGGAAGAATTCCTACGAGGGAGCAGTACTTC
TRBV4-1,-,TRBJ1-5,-,CASSQELRQPQHF,TGCGCCAGCAGCCAAGAACTGCGTCAGCCCCAGCATTTT
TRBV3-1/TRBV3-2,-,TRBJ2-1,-,CASSQPAGYNEQFF,TGTGCCAGCAGCCAACCAGCGGGCTACAATGAGCAGTTCTTC
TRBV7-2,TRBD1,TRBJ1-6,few,CASSLGSVRQGNSPLHF,TGTGCCAGCAGCTTAGGGAGCGTGAGACAGGGTAATTCACCCCTCCACTTT
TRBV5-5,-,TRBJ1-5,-,CASSMRRGYPMEPQHF,TGTGCCAGCAGCATGAGAAGGGGATATCCCATGGAGCCCCAGCATTTT
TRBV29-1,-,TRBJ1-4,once,CSVGQGNEKLFF,TGCAGCGTTGGTCAGGGTAATGAAAAACTGTTTTTT
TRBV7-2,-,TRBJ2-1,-,CASSLDLSSGRDNEQFF,TGTGCCAGCAGCTTAGATTTATCCAGCGGCCGGGACAATGAGCAGTTCTTC
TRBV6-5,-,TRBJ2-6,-,CASSPQQGQANVLTF,TGTGCCAGCAGTCCTCAACAGGGTCAGGCCAACGTCCTGACTTTC
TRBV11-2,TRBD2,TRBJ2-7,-,CASSARTSGSGYEQYF,TGTGCCAGCAGCGCCCGGACTAGCGGGAGTGGCTACGAGCAGTACTTC
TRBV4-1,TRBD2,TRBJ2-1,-,CASRTGLAGGNEQFF,TGCGCCAGCAGGACTGGACTAGCGGGAGGGAATGAGCAGTTCTTC
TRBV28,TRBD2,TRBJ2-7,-,CASSLTSGFAYEQYF,TGTGCCAGCAGTTTAACTAGCGGATTCGCCTACGAGCAGTACTTC
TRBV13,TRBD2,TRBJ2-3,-,CASSLDGRADTDTQYF,TGTGCCAGCAGCTTAGACGGGAGGGCCGACACAGATACGCAGTATTTT
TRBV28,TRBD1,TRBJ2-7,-,CASVQGGQGEQYF,TGTGCCAGCGTACAGGGGGGCCAGGGGGAGCAGTACTTC
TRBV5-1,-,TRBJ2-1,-,CASSLANSAGNEQFF,TGCGCCAGCAGCTTGGCCAATTCGGCGGGAAATGAGCAGTTCTTC
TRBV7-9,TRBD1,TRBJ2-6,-,CASSLLTGGLSGANVLTF,TGTGCCAGCAGCTTGTTGACAGGGGGTCTCTCTGGGGCCAACGTCCTGACTTTC
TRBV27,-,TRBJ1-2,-,CASSLYGGNYGYTF,TGTGCCAGCAGTTTATATGGGGGAAACTATGGCTACACCTTC